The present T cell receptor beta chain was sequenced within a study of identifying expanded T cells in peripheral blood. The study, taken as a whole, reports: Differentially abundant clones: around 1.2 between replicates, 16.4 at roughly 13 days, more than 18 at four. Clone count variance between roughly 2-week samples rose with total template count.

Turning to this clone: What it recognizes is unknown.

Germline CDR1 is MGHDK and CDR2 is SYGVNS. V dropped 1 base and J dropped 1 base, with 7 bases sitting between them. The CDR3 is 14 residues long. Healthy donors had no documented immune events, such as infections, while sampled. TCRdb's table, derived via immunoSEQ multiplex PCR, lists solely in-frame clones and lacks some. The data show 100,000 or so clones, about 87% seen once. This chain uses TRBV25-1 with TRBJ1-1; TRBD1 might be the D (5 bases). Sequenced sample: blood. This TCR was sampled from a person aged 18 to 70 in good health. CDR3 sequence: CASSELDKNTEAFF. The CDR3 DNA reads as TGTGCCAGCAGTGAATTGGACAAGAACACTGAAGCTTTCTTT.